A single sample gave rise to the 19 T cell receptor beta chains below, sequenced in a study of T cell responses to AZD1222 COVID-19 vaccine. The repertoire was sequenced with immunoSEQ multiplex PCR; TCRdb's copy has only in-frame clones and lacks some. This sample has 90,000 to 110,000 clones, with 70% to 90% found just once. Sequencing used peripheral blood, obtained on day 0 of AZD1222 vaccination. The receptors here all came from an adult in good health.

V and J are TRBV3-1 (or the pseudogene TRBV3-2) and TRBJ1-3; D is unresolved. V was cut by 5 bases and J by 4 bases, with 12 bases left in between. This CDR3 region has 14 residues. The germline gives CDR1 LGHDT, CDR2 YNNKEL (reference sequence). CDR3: CASSTGDPGNTIYF. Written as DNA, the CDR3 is TGTGCCAGCAGCACTGGAGACCCCGGAAACACCATATATTTT.

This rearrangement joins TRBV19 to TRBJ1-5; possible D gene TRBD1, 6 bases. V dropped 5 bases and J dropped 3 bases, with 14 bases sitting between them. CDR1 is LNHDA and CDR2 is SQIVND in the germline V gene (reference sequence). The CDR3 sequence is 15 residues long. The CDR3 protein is CASSPYGQTNQPQHF. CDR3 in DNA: TGTGCCAGTAGTCCCTACGGACAGACCAATCAGCCCCAGCATTTT.

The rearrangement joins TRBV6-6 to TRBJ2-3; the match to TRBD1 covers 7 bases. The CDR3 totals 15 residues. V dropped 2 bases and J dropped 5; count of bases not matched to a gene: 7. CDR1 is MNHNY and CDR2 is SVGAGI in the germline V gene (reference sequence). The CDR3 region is CASSYLRQGGDTQYF. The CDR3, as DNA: TGTGCCAGCAGTTACCTTCGACAGGGTGGAGATACGCAGTATTTT.

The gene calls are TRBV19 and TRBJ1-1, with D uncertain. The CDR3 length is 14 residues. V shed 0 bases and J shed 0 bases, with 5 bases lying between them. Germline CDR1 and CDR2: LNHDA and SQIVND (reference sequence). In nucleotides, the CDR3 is TGTGCCAGTAGTATAGAAAGGCTGAACACTGAAGCTTTCTTT. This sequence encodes CASSIERLNTEAFF. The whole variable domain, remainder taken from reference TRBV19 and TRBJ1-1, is DGGITQSPKYLFRKEGQNVTLSCEQNLNHDAMYWYRQDPGQGLRLIYYSQIVNDFQKGDIAEGYSVSREKKESFPLTVTSAQKNPTAFYLCASSIERLNTEAFFGQGTRLTVV.

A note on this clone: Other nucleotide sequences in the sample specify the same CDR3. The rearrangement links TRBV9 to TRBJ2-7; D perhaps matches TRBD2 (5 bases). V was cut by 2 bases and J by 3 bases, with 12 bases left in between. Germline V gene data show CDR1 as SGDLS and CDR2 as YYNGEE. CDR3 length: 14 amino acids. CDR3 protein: CASSVASGGYEQYF. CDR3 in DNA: TGTGCCAGCAGCGTGGCCAGCGGTGGCTACGAGCAGTACTTC.

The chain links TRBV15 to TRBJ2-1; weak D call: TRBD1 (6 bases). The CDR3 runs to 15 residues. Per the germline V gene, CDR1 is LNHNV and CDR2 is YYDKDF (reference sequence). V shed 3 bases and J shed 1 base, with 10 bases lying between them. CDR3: CATSRDSWSYNEQFF. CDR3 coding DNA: TGTGCCACCAGCAGGGACAGTTGGTCCTACAATGAGCAGTTCTTC. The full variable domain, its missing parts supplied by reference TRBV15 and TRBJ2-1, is DAMVIQNPRYQVTQFGKPVTLSCSQTLNHNVMYWYQQKSSQAPKLLFHYYDKDFNNEADTPDNFQSRRPNTSFCFLDIRSPGLGDTAMYLCATSRDSWSYNEQFFGPGTRLTVL.

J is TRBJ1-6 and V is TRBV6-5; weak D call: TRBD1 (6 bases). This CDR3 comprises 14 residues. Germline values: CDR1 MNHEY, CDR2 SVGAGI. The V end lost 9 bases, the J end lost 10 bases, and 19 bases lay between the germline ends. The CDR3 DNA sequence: TGTGCCAGTACCACCCTCAACAGGGACTCACCCCTCCACTTT. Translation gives CASTTLNRDSPLHF.

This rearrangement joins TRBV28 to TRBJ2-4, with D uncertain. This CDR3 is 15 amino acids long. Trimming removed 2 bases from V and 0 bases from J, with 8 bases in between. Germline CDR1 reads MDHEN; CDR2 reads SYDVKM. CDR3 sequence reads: CASSLKRAAKNIQYF. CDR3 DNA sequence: TGTGCCAGCAGTTTAAAGCGCGCAGCCAAAAACATTCAGTACTTC. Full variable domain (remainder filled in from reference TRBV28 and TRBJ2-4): DVKVTQSSRYLVKRTGEKVFLECVQDMDHENMFWYRQDPGLGLRLIYFSYDVKMKEKGDIPEGYSVSREKKERFSLILESASTNQTSMYLCASSLKRAAKNIQYFGAGTRLSVL.

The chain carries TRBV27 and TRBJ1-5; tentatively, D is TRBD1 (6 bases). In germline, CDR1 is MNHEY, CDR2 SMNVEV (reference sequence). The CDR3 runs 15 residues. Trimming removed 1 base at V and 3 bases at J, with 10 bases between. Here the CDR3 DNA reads TGTGCCAGCAGTTTATATTACAGGGACAATCAGCCCCAGCATTTT. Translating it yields CASSLYYRDNQPQHF.

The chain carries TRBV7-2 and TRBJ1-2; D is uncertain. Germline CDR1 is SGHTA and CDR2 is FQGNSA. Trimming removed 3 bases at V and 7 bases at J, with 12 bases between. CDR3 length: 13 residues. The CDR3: CASSFVQASGYTF. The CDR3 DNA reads TGTGCCAGCAGCTTCGTCCAGGCCTCTGGCTACACCTTC.

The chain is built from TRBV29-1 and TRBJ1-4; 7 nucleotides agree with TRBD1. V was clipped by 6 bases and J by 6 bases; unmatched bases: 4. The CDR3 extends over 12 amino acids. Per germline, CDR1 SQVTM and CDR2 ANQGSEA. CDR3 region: CSVQGRDEKLFF. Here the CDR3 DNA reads TGCAGCGTACAGGGGAGGGATGAAAAACTGTTTTTT.

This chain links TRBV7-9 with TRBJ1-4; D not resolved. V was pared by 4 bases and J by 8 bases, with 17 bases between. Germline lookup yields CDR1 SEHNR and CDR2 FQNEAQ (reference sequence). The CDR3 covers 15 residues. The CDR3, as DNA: TGTGCCAGCAGCTCCTCCGGGCTCTACTTGGAAAAACTGTTTTTT. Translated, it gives CASSSSGLYLEKLFF. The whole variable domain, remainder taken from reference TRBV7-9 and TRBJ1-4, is DTGVSQNPRHKITKRGQNVTFRCDPISEHNRLYWYRQTLGQGPEFLTYFQNEAQLEKSRLLSDRFSAERPKGSFSTLEIQRTEQGDSAMYLCASSSSGLYLEKLFFGSGTQLSVL.

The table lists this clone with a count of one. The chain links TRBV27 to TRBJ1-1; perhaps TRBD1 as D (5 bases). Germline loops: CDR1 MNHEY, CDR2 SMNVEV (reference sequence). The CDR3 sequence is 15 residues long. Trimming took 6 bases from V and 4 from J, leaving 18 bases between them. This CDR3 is CASSLGATWGTEAFF. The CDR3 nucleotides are TGTGCCAGCAGCCTCGGGGCGACCTGGGGCACTGAAGCTTTCTTT.

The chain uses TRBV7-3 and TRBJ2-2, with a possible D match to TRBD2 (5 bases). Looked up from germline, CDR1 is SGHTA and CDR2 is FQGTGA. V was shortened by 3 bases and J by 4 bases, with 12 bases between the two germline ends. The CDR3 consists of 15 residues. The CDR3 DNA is TGTGCCAGCAGCTTCACCGGGAAGCTCACCGGGGAGCTGTTTTTT. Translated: CASSFTGKLTGELFF. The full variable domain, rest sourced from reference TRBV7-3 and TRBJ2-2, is GAGVSQTPSNKVTEKGKYVELRCDPISGHTALYWYRQSLGQGPEFLIYFQGTGAADDSGLPNDRFFAVRPEGSVSTLKIQRTERGDSAVYLCASSFTGKLTGELFFGEGSRLTVL.

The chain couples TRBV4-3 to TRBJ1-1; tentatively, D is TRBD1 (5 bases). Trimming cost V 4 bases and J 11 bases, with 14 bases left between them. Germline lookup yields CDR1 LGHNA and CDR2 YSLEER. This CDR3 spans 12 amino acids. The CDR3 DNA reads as TGCGCCAGCAGCCCCTGGGACCTCGCCGCTTTCTTT. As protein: CASSPWDLAAFF.

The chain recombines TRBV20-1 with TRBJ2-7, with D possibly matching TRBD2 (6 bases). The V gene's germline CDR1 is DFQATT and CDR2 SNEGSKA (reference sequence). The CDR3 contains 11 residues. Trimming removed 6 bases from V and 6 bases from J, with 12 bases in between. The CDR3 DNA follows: TGCAGTGCCGGGACTCCTACCGAGCAGTACTTC. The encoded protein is CSAGTPTEQYF.

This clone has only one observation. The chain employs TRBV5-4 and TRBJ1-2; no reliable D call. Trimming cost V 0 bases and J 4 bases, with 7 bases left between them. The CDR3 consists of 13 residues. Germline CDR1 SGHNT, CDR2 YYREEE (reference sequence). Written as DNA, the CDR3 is TGTGCCAGCAGCTTGGCAACGACCTATGGCTACACCTTC. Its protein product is CASSLATTYGYTF. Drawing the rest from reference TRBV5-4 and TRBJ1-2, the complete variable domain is ETGVTQSPTHLIKTRGQQVTLRCSSQSGHNTVSWYQQALGQGPQFIFQYYREEENGRGNFPPRFSGLQFPNYSSELNVNALELDDSALYLCASSLATTYGYTFGSGTRLTVV.

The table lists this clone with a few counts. The CDR3 sequence is CASSSPGIFNEQFF. The DNA for the CDR3 is TGTGCCAGCAGTTCCCCCGGGATTTTCAATGAGCAGTTCTTC. The J gene is TRBJ2-1, the V gene TRBV27; possibly TRBD2 for D (5 bases). Per the germline V gene, CDR1 is MNHEY and CDR2 is SMNVEV (reference sequence). The CDR3 sequence is 14 residues long. V was shortened by 4 bases and J by 6 bases, with 13 bases between the two germline ends.

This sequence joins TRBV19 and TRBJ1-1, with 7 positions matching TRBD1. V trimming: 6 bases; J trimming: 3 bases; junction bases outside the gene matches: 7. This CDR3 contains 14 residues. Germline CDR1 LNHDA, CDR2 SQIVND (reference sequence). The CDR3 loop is CASSWGQFDTEAFF. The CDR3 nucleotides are TGTGCCAGTAGCTGGGGACAGTTTGACACTGAAGCTTTCTTT.